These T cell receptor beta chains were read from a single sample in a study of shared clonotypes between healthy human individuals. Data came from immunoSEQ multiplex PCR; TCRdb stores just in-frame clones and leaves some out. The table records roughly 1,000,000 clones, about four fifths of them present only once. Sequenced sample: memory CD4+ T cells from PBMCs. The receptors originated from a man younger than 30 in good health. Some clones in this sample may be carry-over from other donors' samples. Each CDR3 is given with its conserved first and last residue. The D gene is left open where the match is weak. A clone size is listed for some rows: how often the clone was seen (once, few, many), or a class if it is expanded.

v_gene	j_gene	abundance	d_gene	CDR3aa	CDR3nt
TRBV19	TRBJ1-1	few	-	CASSFPSASEAFF	TGTGCCAGTAGTTTTCCAAGTGCAAGTGAAGCTTTCTTT
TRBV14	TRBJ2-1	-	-	CASSHFYRRNEQFF	TGTGCCAGCAGCCATTTTTACAGGAGGAATGAGCAGTTCTTC
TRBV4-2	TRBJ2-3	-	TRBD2	CASSQKVGTSGSDTQYF	TGTGCCAGCAGCCAAAAGGTGGGGACTAGCGGGAGTGATACGCAGTATTTT
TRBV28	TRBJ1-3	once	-	CASRDPRTAGNTIYF	TGTGCCAGCAGAGACCCCCGGACAGCTGGAAACACCATATATTTT
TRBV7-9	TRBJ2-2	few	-	CASSPAPLFATGELFF	TGTGCCAGCAGCCCAGCCCCCTTATTCGCAACCGGGGAGCTGTTTTTT
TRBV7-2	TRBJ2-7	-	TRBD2	CASSPLTSASSYEQYF	TGTGCCAGCAGCCCACTAACTAGCGCCAGCTCCTACGAGCAGTACTTC
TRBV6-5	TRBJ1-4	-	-	CASSYSRGWGEKLFF	TGTGCCAGCAGTTACTCCCGCGGGTGGGGGGAAAAACTGTTTTTT
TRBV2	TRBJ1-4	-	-	CASISGTGNEKLFF	TGTGCCAGTATAAGCGGGACGGGGAATGAAAAACTGTTTTTT
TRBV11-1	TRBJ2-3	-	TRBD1	CASSRDRAITDTQYF	TGTGCCAGCAGCCGGGACAGGGCAATCACAGATACGCAGTATTTT
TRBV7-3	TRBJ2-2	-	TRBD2	CASSLTLGTSGKNTGELFF	TGTGCCAGCAGCTTAACGTTAGGGACTAGCGGGAAGAACACCGGGGAGCTGTTTTTT
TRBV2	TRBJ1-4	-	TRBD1	CASSGDRPATNEKLFF	TGTGCCAGCAGTGGGGACAGGCCGGCAACTAATGAAAAACTGTTTTTT
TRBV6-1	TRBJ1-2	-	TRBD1	CASSERDRGGLDTF	TGTGCCAGCAGTGAACGGGACAGAGGGGGATTGGACACCTTC
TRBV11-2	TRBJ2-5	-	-	CASSLGSDRRTQYF	TGTGCCAGCAGCTTAGGCTCAGACCGGCGGACCCAGTACTTC
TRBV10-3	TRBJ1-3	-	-	CAISEPAGGNTIYF	TGTGCCATCAGTGAGCCCGCCGGAGGAAACACCATATATTTT
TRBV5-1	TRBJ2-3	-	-	CASSRGTFTDTQYF	TGCGCCAGCAGTCGAGGGACTTTCACAGATACGCAGTATTTT
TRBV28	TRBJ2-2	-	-	CASRAWAGRWGLFF	TGTGCCAGCAGGGCTTGGGCTGGGCGCTGGGGGCTGTTTTTT
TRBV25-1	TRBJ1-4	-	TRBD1	CASSDLGQENEKLFF	TGTGCCAGCAGTGATTTGGGACAGGAGAATGAAAAACTGTTTTTT
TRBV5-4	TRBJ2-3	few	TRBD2	CASSLGLAGVGTQYF	TGTGCCAGCAGCTTGGGGCTAGCGGGAGTAGGTACGCAGTATTTT
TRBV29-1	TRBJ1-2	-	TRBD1	CSVGDRGRDGYTF	TGCAGCGTTGGCGACAGGGGGCGAGATGGCTACACCTTC
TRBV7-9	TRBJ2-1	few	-	CASSLGGFRANEQFF	TGTGCCAGCAGCTTGGGGGGCTTCCGGGCTAATGAGCAGTTCTTC
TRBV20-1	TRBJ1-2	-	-	CSANLDYGYTF	TGCAGTGCGAATCTGGACTATGGCTACACCTTC
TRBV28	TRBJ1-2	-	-	CASSIPRYGYTF	TGTGCCAGCAGTATCCCCAGATATGGCTACACCTTC
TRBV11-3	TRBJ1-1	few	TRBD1	CASSAGTEEAFF	TGTGCCAGCAGCGCCGGGACAGAAGAAGCTTTCTTT
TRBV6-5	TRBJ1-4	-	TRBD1	CASSSRTGSNEKLFF	TGTGCCAGCAGTTCCCGGACAGGATCGAATGAAAAACTGTTTTTT
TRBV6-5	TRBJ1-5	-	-	CASSYRADNQPQHF	TGTGCCAGCAGTTACAGGGCAGACAATCAGCCCCAGCATTTT
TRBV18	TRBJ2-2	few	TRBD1	CASSPGTVGLFF	TGTGCCAGCTCACCGGGGACAGTTGGGCTGTTTTTT
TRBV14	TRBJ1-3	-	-	CASSQVMASYGNTIYF	TGTGCCAGCAGCCAAGTTATGGCGTCTTACGGAAACACCATATATTTT
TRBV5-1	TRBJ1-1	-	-	CASSSPEGLNTEAFF	TGCGCCAGCAGCTCCCCTGAGGGCTTGAACACTGAAGCTTTCTTT
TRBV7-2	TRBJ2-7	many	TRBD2	CASSLGLAGVQEQYF	TGTGCCAGCAGCTTAGGACTAGCGGGAGTTCAAGAGCAGTACTTC
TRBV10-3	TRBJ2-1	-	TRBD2	CAISGLAGDYNEQFF	TGTGCCATCAGTGGACTAGCGGGAGATTACAATGAGCAGTTCTTC
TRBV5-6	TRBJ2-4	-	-	CASSSPRGGRNIQYF	TGTGCCAGCAGCTCACCACGAGGGGGGAGGAACATTCAGTACTTC